Below are 27 T cell receptor beta chains sequenced from a single sample in a study of identical twins. TCRdb passed the 5' RACE reads through MiXCR, listing each CDR3 protein once. The sample yields around 490,000 distinct CDR3 sequences, about 22% seen once. The data were also submitted as part of a second study, on yellow fever vaccine responses in identical twins.

The sequencing sample was made of CD4+ T cells sorted from blood. The receptors stem from a woman under 30 in good health.

The chain carries TRBV2 and TRBJ2-3; D possibly corresponds to TRBD2 (7 bases). Germline CDR1 is SNHLY and CDR2 is FYNNEI. Trimming pared 6 bases from V and 0 bases from J, leaving 13 bases between. The length of the CDR3 is 15 residues. CDR3 coding DNA: TGTGCCAGCAGATTCGGGGGGACAAGCACAGATACGCAGTATTTT. Translation gives CASRFGGTSTDTQYF.

This clonotype was seen more than once but under ten times. The V call is TRBV15, the J call TRBJ1-2; TRBD1 agrees at 10 bases. CDR1 and CDR2 (germline): LNHNV, YYDKDF (reference sequence). The V segment lost 5 bases and the J segment 4 bases; nucleotides outside the gene matches: 7. The CDR3 is 15 residues long. The CDR3 nucleotides are TGTGCCACCAGCTCCCGGGACAGGGGCATCTATGGCTACACCTTC. Translated, it gives CATSSRDRGIYGYTF.

The J gene is TRBJ2-1, the V gene TRBV5-1; D remains unclear. With 4 bases removed from V and 10 bases from J, the gap between germline ends came to 12 bases. The germline V gene has CDR1 SGHRS and CDR2 YFSETQ. The CDR3 is 12 amino acids. CDR3 in amino acids: CASSTDLTEQFF. Here the CDR3 DNA reads TGCGCCAGCAGCACGGATCTCACCGAGCAGTTCTTC.

The chain uses TRBV7-9 and TRBJ1-1, with D unclear. The germline V gene encodes CDR1 SEHNR and CDR2 FQNEAQ (reference sequence). The ends were cut back, 3 bases at V and 4 bases at J, with 9 bases in the middle. The CDR3 is 13 residues long. The CDR3 nucleotides are TGTGCCAGCAGCTTTGGTAGGGCCACTGAAGCTTTCTTT. Its protein product is CASSFGRATEAFF.

This clonotype was seen many times. V usage is TRBV5-1 and J usage is TRBJ2-2, with TRBD2 identical over 8 bases. Germline V CDR1 and CDR2: SGHRS, YFSETQ. The CDR3 is 15 amino acids. V lost 4 bases and J lost 1; bases outside the gene matches: 3. CDR3 amino acids: CASSPSGRNTGELFF. The CDR3, as DNA: TGCGCCAGCAGCCCGAGCGGGAGGAACACCGGGGAGCTGTTTTTT.

V usage is TRBV28 and J usage is TRBJ1-1; perhaps TRBD1 as D (6 bases). This CDR3 comprises 14 residues. Germline CDR1 MDHEN, CDR2 SYDVKM. Between the trimmed V and J ends, which lost 4 bases and 4 bases, there was a span of 13 bases. This chain's CDR3 is CASSWGQGGTEAFF. For the CDR3, the DNA is TGTGCCAGCAGTTGGGGCCAAGGGGGCACTGAAGCTTTCTTT.

This clonotype showed up just a few times. V gene TRBV7-9 combines with J gene TRBJ2-1; D is uncertain. Trimming removed 5 bases from V and 5 bases from J, with 19 bases in between. Germline V gene data show CDR1 as SEHNR and CDR2 as FQNEAQ (reference sequence). The CDR3 sequence is 16 residues long. CDR3 residues: CASSIGRVLLDNEQFF. In DNA, the CDR3 is TGTGCCAGCAGCATCGGCCGTGTTCTGCTAGACAATGAGCAGTTCTTC.

CDR3 sequence reads: CASSKTQGADYGYTF. CDR3 DNA: TGTGCCAGCAGTAAGACGCAGGGGGCAGACTATGGCTACACCTTC. This chain uses TRBV6-1 with TRBJ1-2, with 8 bases identical to TRBD1. The CDR3 runs to 15 residues. The ends lost 5 bases at V and 3 bases at J; junction bases unmatched: 8. CDR1 is MNHNS and CDR2 is SASEGT in the germline V gene.

This chain joins TRBV4-1 and TRBJ2-1; D is possibly TRBD2 (8 bases). The ends were cut back, 4 bases at V and 8 bases at J, with 21 bases in the middle. The CDR3 has 16 residues. Germline assignment: CDR1 MGHRA and CDR2 YSYEKL. The CDR3 is CASSPSGGGLNYEQFF. DNA for the CDR3: TGCGCCAGCAGCCCGTCGGGAGGGGGCTTGAATTATGAGCAGTTCTTC.

The CDR3 here is CASSLGGITGELFF. The CDR3 DNA sequence: TGTGCCAGCAGTTTGGGGGGTATCACCGGGGAGCTGTTTTTT. The chain combines TRBV27 with TRBJ2-2; weak D call: TRBD2 (6 bases). The CDR3 loop spans 14 amino acids. Trimming removed 3 bases from V and 4 bases from J, with 9 bases in between. Germline V gives CDR1 MNHEY, CDR2 SMNVEV (reference sequence).

V and J are TRBV7-9 and TRBJ1-2; D is uncertain. V lost 1 base and J lost 8, with 11 bases in between. CDR3 length equals 13 residues. Germline V gene data show CDR1 as SEHNR and CDR2 as FQNEAQ (reference sequence). CDR3 sequence: CASSLEGFLGYTF. The DNA for the CDR3 is TGTGCCAGCAGCTTAGAAGGGTTTCTAGGCTACACCTTC.

This clonotype has just a few counts. The chain uses TRBV2 and TRBJ2-2; D is undetermined. The germline CDR1 and CDR2 sequences are SNHLY and FYNNEI. CDR3 length: 14 amino acids. Trimming took off 7 bases at V and 1 base at J, with 10 bases between the two ends. CDR3 sequence: CASKGQQNTGELFF. The CDR3 nucleotides read TGTGCCAGCAAAGGGCAGCAGAACACCGGGGAGCTGTTTTTT. The full variable domain, rest sourced from reference TRBV2 and TRBJ2-2, is EPEVTQTPSHQVTQMGQEVILRCVPISNHLYFYWYRQILGQKVEFLVSFYNNEISEKSEIFDDQFSVERPDGSNFTLKIRSTKLEDSAMYFCASKGQQNTGELFFGEGSRLTVL.

This rearrangement joins TRBV9 to TRBJ2-1; 9 bases fit TRBD1. Trimming removed 4 bases from V and 7 bases from J; junction bases left unmatched: 12. Germline lookup yields CDR1 SGDLS and CDR2 YYNGEE. The CDR3 loop spans 16 amino acids. CDR3 nucleotide sequence: TGTGCCAGCAGCCGGGGAGGAACAGGGGGCGAGAATGAGCAGTTCTTC. Translated, it gives CASSRGGTGGENEQFF.

This chain uses TRBV7-2 with TRBJ2-3, with TRBD1 matching 9 bases. This CDR3 has 15 amino acids. CDR1 and CDR2 (germline): SGHTA, FQGNSA. V gave up 2 bases and J gave up 3 bases; unmatched junction bases: 3. This CDR3 reads CASSLSGTGTDTQYF. CDR3 sequence (DNA): TGTGCCAGCAGCTTATCAGGGACAGGGACAGATACGCAGTATTTT.

This chain connects TRBV29-1 to TRBJ1-1; 7 bases fit TRBD1. Per germline, CDR1 SQVTM and CDR2 ANQGSEA. CDR3 length equals 13 residues. The V gene end was trimmed by 6 bases and the J gene end by 4 bases; junction bases not matched to a gene: 8. The CDR3 spells CSVRGQAGTEAFF. Here the CDR3 DNA reads TGCAGCGTGCGAGGACAGGCTGGCACTGAAGCTTTCTTT.

J is TRBJ2-5 and V is TRBV4-1; TRBD2 matches 13 bases. V was pared by 0 bases and J by 4 bases, with 14 bases of the junction left unmatched. Germline values: CDR1 MGHRA, CDR2 YSYEKL. CDR3 length: 20 amino acids. CDR3 amino acids: CASSQDPRTSGGLRGETQYF. CDR3 nucleotides: TGCGCCAGCAGCCAAGATCCACGGACTAGCGGGGGTCTAAGGGGAGAGACCCAGTACTTC.

The rearrangement joins TRBV5-1 to TRBJ2-1, with TRBD2 matching 9 bases. Germline loops: CDR1 SGHRS, CDR2 YFSETQ. The CDR3 extends over 17 amino acids. The trim removed 0 bases at V and 3 bases at J, leaving 7 bases unmatched. The CDR3 is CASSLEVLAGIYNEQFF. The DNA for the CDR3 is TGCGCCAGCAGCTTGGAGGTCCTAGCGGGAATCTACAATGAGCAGTTCTTC.

The rearrangement links TRBV28 to TRBJ1-2; TRBD1 agrees at 9 bases. Germline trimming cut 5 bases from V and 4 bases from J; bases unmatched to any gene: 5. CDR3 length: 14 residues. Germline lookup yields CDR1 MDHEN and CDR2 SYDVKM. CDR3 protein: CASSLQGAGYGYTF. As DNA, the CDR3 is TGTGCCAGCAGTCTACAGGGGGCTGGCTATGGCTACACCTTC.

There are a few counts of this clonotype. The CDR3 DNA reads as TGTGCCAGCAGTTTTAGGCCTGAGGGTCTCCAAGAGACCCAGTACTTC. Its protein product is CASSFRPEGLQETQYF. The chain has TRBV27 and TRBJ2-5, with D possibly matching TRBD2 (5 bases). CDR1 and CDR2 from the germline V gene are MNHEY and SMNVEV (reference sequence). V was cut by 3 bases and J by 1 base, with 15 bases left in between. The CDR3 totals 16 residues.

CDR3 in DNA: TGTGCCAGCTCGCTTCGCGGGACTAGCGGGAACAATGAGCAGTTCTTC. Translating it yields CASSLRGTSGNNEQFF. V usage is TRBV18 and J usage is TRBJ2-1; 13 nucleotides agree with TRBD2. With V trimmed by 6 bases and J by 5 bases, 7 bases remained unmatched. Looked up from germline, CDR1 is KGHSH and CDR2 is LQKENI. This CDR3 is built from 16 residues.

The chain carries TRBV15 and TRBJ1-3; 7 bases agree with TRBD1. There are 17 residues in the CDR3. The J segment lost 0 bases and the V segment lost 1 base, leaving 6 bases of the junction unmatched. The germline gives CDR1 LNHNV, CDR2 YYDKDF (reference sequence). CDR3 bases: TGTGCCACCAGCAGAGGTCCAGGGGGAAGCTCTGGAAACACCATATATTTT. Translating it yields CATSRGPGGSSGNTIYF.

This clonotype was picked up a small number of times. The chain links TRBV5-1 to TRBJ2-1; D might be TRBD2 (6 bases). This CDR3 has 15 amino acids. The germline V gene encodes CDR1 SGHRS and CDR2 YFSETQ. Trimming left V 7 bases short and J 0 bases short, with 14 bases between. CDR3 in amino acids: CASLQDGSSYNEQFF. In DNA form, the CDR3 reads TGCGCCAGCCTGCAGGACGGGAGCTCCTACAATGAGCAGTTCTTC. Full variable domain (outside the CDR3, taken from reference TRBV5-1 and TRBJ2-1): KAGVTQTPRYLIKTRGQQVTLSCSPISGHRSVSWYQQTPGQGLQFLFEYFSETQRNKGNFPGRFSGRQFSNSRSEMNVSTLELGDSALYLCASLQDGSSYNEQFFGPGTRLTVL.

The chain carries TRBV4-2 and TRBJ2-5; 12 bases are a match to TRBD2. Trimming at V came to 1 base and at J to 1 base, leaving 1 base not matched to a gene. CDR3 length: 16 amino acids. From germline, CDR1 is LGHNA and CDR2 YNFKEQ. In DNA form, the CDR3 reads TGTGCCAGCAGCCAAGCGACTAGCGGGGGCCAAGAGACCCAGTACTTC. This translates into CASSQATSGGQETQYF.

The V and J genes are TRBV11-2 and TRBJ2-6; 7 bases are a match to TRBD1. Trimming at V came to 6 bases and at J to 0 bases, leaving 8 bases not matched to a gene. The V gene's germline CDR1 is SGHAT and CDR2 FQNNGV. The CDR3 loop spans 17 amino acids. The CDR3 loop reads CASSLQGFSSGANVLTF. The CDR3 nucleotides are TGTGCCAGCAGTTTACAGGGGTTCAGCTCTGGGGCCAACGTCCTGACTTTC.

This clonotype turned up a few times. The chain couples TRBV10-3 to TRBJ2-3, with D unclear. Germline V gene sequence: CDR1 ENHRY, CDR2 SYGVKD. The CDR3 is 13 residues long. V lost 7 bases and J lost 1, with 9 bases in between. CDR3 coding DNA: TGTGCCATCACCGTCCCGGGCACAGATACGCAGTATTTT. It is translated as CAITVPGTDTQYF.

The chain uses TRBV10-3 and TRBJ2-2; D uncertain. V was pared by 3 bases and J by 0 bases, with 8 bases between. This CDR3 comprises 15 residues. CDR1 and CDR2 from the germline V gene are ENHRY and SYGVKD. CDR3 in DNA: TGTGCCATCAGTGAACCTTCGGCGAACACCGGGGAGCTGTTTTTT. Its translation: CAISEPSANTGELFF.

This clonotype came up a few times. This chain joins TRBV12-3 or TRBV12-4 and TRBJ2-7, with a possible D match to TRBD1 (6 bases). The CDR3 covers 13 residues. The V end lost 7 bases, the J end lost 3 bases, and 13 bases lay between the germline ends. The CDR3 sequence is CASTPNRVYEQYF. The CDR3 DNA is TGTGCCAGCACCCCAAACAGGGTCTACGAGCAGTACTTC.